This T cell receptor beta chain was identified in a study of CD8 T cells in ankylosing spondylitis. Notes on the study in general: Clones that were linked to disease were CD8+ and were relatively rare in peripheral blood. Matched ankylosing spondylitis synovial fluid reportedly showed significant enrichment of disease-linked clones.

Germline values: CDR1 MDHEN, CDR2 SYDVKM. This CDR3 spans 13 amino acids. Trimming at V came to 4 bases and at J to 7 bases, leaving 3 bases not matched to a gene. As concerns this clonotype: The antigen is not known.

5'-RACE, quantitative and with molecular barcodes, yielded the TCR beta libraries. TCRdb reprocessed the 5' RACE reads via MiXCR and lists one record per CDR3 protein. The sample carries about 96,000 distinct CDR3 sequences, 27% recorded once. This chain uses TRBV28 with TRBJ2-3; the match to TRBD2 covers 9 bases. The clonotype comes from a male donor with ankylosing spondylitis or in good health (not recorded which). The specimen was blood, either unsorted or a sorted T cell fraction (not recorded which). CDR3 nucleotide sequence: TGTGCCAGCAGTTCAGGACTAGCGAATACGCAGTATTTT. Its translation is CASSSGLANTQYF. Complete variable domain (other parts from reference TRBV28 and TRBJ2-3): DVKVTQSSRYLVKRTGEKVFLECVQDMDHENMFWYRQDPGLGLRLIYFSYDVKMKEKGDIPEGYSVSREKKERFSLILESASTNQTSMYLCASSSGLANTQYFGPGTRLTVL.